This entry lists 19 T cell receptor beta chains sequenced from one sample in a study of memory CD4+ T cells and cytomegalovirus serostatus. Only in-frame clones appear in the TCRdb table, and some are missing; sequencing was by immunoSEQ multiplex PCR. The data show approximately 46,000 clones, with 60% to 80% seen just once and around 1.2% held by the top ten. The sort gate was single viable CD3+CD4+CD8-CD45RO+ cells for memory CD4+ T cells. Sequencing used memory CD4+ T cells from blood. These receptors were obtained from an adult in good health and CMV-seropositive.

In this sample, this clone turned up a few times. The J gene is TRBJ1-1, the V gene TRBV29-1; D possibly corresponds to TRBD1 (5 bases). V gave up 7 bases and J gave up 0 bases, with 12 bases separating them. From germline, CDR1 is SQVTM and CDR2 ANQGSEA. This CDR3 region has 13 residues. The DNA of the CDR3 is TGCAGCGCCTCGACAGCGATGAACACTGAAGCTTTCTTT. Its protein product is CSASTAMNTEAFF.

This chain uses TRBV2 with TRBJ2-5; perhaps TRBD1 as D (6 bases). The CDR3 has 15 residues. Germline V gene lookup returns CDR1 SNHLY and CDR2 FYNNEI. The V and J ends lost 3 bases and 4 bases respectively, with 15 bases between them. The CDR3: CASSEATGIAETQYF. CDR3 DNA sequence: TGTGCCAGCAGTGAGGCAACAGGGATAGCAGAGACCCAGTACTTC.

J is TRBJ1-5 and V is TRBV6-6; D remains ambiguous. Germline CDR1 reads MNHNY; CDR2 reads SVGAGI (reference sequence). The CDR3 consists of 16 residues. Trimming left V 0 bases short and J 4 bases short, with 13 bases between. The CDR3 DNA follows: TGTGCCAGCAGTTACTCTGGCGCAACTTGGAATCAGCCCCAGCATTTT. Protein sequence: CASSYSGATWNQPQHF.

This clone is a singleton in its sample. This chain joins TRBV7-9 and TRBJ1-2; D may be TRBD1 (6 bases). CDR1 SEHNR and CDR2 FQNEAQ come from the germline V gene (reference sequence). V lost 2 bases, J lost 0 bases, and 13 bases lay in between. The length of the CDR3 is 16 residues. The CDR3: CASSLRGAGANYGYTF. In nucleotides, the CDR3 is TGTGCCAGCAGCTTAAGGGGGGCCGGTGCTAACTATGGCTACACCTTC.

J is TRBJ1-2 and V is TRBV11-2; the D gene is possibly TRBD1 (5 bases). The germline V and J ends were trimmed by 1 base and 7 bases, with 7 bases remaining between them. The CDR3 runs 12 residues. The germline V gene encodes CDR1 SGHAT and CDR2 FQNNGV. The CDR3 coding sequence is TGTGCCAGCAGCTTAGCAGGGAGTGGCTACACCTTC. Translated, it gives CASSLAGSGYTF.

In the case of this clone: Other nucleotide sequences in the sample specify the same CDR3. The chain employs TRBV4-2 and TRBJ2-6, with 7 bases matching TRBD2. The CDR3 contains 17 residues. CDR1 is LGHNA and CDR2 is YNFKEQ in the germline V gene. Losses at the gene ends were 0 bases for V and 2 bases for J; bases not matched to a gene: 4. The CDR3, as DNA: TGTGCCAGCAGCCAAGATGGTGGGGGGGCTGGGGCCAACGTCCTGACTTTC. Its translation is CASSQDGGGAGANVLTF.

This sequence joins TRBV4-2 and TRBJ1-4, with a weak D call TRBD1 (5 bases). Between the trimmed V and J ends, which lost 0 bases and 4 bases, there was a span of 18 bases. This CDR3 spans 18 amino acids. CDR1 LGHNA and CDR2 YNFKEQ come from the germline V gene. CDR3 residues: CASSQDPSGRQINEKLFF. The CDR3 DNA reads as TGTGCCAGCAGCCAAGATCCTAGCGGAAGACAGATTAATGAAAAACTGTTTTTT.

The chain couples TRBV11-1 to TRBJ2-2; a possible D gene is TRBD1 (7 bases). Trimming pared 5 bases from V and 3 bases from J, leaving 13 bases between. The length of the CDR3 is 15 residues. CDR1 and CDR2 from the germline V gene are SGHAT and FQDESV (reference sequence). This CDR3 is CASSRDREDTGELFF. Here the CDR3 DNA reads TGTGCCAGCAGCCGCGACAGGGAGGACACCGGGGAGCTGTTTTTT.

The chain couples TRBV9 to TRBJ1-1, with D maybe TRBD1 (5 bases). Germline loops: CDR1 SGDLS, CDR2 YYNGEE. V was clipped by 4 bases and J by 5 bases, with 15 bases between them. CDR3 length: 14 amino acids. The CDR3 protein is CASSRGRGDTEAFF. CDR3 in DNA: TGTGCCAGCAGCCGGGGGAGGGGAGATACTGAAGCTTTCTTT.

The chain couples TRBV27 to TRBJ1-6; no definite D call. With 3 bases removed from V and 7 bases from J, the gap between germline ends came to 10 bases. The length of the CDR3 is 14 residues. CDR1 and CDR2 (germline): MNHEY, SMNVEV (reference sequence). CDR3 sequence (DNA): TGTGCCAGCAGTTTGGTCGCTCTGAATTCACCCCTCCACTTT. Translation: CASSLVALNSPLHF.

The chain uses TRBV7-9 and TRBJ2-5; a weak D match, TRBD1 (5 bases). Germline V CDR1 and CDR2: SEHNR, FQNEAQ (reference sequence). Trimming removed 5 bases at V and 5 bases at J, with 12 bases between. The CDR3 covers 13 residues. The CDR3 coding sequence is TGTGCCAGCAGCGAACAGGTGAAGGAGACCCAGTACTTC. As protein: CASSEQVKETQYF.

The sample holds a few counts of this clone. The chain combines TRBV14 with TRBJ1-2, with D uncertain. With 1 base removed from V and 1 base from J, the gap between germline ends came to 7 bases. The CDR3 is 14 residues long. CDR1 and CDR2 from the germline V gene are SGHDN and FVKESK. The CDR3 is CASSQGVNNYGYTF. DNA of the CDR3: TGTGCCAGCAGCCAAGGAGTTAATAACTATGGCTACACCTTC.

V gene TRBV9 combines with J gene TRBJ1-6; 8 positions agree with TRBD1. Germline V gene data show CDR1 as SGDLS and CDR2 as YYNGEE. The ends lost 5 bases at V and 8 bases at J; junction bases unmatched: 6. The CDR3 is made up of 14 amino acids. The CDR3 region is CASRPDRGDSPLHF. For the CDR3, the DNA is TGTGCCAGCAGGCCCGACAGGGGCGATTCACCCCTCCACTTT.

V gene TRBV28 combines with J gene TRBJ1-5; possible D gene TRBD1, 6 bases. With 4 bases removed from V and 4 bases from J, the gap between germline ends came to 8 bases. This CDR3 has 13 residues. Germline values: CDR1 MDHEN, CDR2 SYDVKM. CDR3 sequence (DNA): TGTGCCAGCAGTTCGGACAGTAATCAGCCCCAGCATTTT. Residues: CASSSDSNQPQHF.

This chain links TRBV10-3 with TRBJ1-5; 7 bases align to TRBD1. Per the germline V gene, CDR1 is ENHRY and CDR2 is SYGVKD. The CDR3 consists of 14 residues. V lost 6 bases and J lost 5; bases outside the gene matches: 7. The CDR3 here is CAISDGTAYQPQHF. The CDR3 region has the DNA TGTGCCATCAGCGATGGGACAGCATATCAGCCCCAGCATTTT.

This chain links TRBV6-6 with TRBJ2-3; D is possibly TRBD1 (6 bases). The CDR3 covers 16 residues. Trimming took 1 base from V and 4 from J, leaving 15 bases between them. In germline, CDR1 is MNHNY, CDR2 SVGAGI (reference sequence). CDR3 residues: CASSYFRGGLADTQYF. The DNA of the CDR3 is TGTGCCAGCAGTTACTTCCGTGGGGGCCTCGCAGATACGCAGTATTTT.

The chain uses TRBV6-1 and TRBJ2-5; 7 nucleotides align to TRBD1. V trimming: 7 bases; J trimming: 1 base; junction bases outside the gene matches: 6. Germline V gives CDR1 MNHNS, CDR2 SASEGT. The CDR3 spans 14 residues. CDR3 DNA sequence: TGTGCCAGCACCGTGGGACAGACCCAAGAGACCCAGTACTTC. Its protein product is CASTVGQTQETQYF.

The CDR3 nucleotides are TGTGCCAGTGACCGGACAGGCTCTGGAAACACCATATATTTT. Its translation is CASDRTGSGNTIYF. The J gene is TRBJ1-3, the V gene TRBV9; 7 bases are shared with TRBD1. The germline V gene encodes CDR1 SGDLS and CDR2 YYNGEE. The CDR3 has 14 residues. V gave up 8 bases and J gave up 0 bases; unmatched junction bases: 5.

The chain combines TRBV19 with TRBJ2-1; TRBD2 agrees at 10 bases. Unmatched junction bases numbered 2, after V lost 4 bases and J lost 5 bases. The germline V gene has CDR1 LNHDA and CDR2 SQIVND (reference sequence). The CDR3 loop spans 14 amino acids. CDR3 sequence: CASSRLAGDNEQFF. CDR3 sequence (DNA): TGTGCCAGTAGTAGACTAGCGGGCGACAATGAGCAGTTCTTC.